This T cell receptor (beta chain) appears in the sequencing data of a study of early T cells in non-severe SARS-CoV-2 infection. Background on the study: With bulk RNA from unsorted whole blood as input, sequencing yielded unpaired chains. Findings and caveats of the study: VDJdb matching favored anti-spike CD8 responses, missing private and CD4 specificities.

Note on this clonotype: As yet, its antigen is unknown.

Germline V CDR1 and CDR2: SGHTA, FQGNSA. The CDR3 sequence is 14 residues long. V was trimmed by 6 bases and J by 2 bases, leaving 8 bases between them. Individual cDNA molecules were tagged with unique molecular identifiers, the study reported. A single record per CDR3 protein comes from TCRdb applying MiXCR to the 5' RACE reads. The sample carries around 60,000 distinct CDR3 sequences, approximately 9.3% recorded once. Material: whole blood. This sequence was found in an adult who was a healthcare worker with PCR-confirmed SARS-CoV-2 infection or an uninfected control (not recorded which). The chain links TRBV7-2 to TRBJ2-6; D uncertain. CDR3 protein: CASRLTAGANVLTF. The CDR3 DNA reads TGTGCCAGCAGACTCACAGCTGGGGCCAACGTCCTGACTTTC.